The text below deals with one TCR beta chain. Its antigen is as yet unknown. Germline CDR1 SGHDN, CDR2 FVKESK. After removal of 4 bases from V and 7 bases from J, the junction contained 8 bases not matched to a gene. CDR3 length equals 15 residues. Donors were ostensibly healthy at sampling, although undocumented immune exposures were probable. It was with 60 Vbeta and 13 Jbeta primers that the PCR ran. Clones were sequenced by immunoSEQ multiplex PCR, and TCRdb holds only the in-frame ones, with some missing. Of 90,000 to 120,000 clones listed, 70% to 85% are singletons. This entry is derived from a study of cytomegalovirus exposure and HLA in healthy donors. For the study at large: About 85 million unique TCR sequences came from HLA-typed donors in an early release.

Findings of the study overall: The investigators catalogued 164 TCR beta chains as cytomegalovirus-associated. Analyzed later, most CMV-associated TCR beta chains appeared HLA-restricted.

The sequenced sample was PBMCs. This sequence originates from a male donor in good health and CMV-seronegative. This chain uses TRBV14 with TRBJ2-1; 9 nucleotides agree with TRBD2. The CDR3 loop reads CASSLAGVAWNEQFF. The CDR3 nucleotides are TGTGCCAGCAGCCTAGCGGGAGTTGCATGGAATGAGCAGTTCTTC.